Presented here are 20 T cell receptor beta chains from one specimen sequenced in a study of shared clonotypes between healthy human individuals. The method was immunoSEQ multiplex PCR; TCRdb's version includes in-frame clones alone and lacks a portion of them. The data contain 2 million to 3 million clones, roughly 93% of them singletons. Sequenced material: naive CD4+ T cells from PBMCs. The subset: CD45RA+ positively selected. The receptors shown here come from a man between 18 and 29 years old in good health. Some clones in this sample may be carry-over from other donors' samples.

This sequence joins TRBV11-2 and TRBJ2-7; TRBD2 aligns across 8 bases. Germline-derived CDR1 and CDR2 are SGHAT and FQNNGV. The V segment lost 1 base and the J segment 7 bases; nucleotides outside the gene matches: 12. The CDR3 runs to 16 residues. The CDR3 loop reads CASSLAPRRAGDEQYF. CDR3 DNA sequence: TGTGCCAGCAGCTTAGCCCCCCGTAGAGCGGGAGATGAGCAGTACTTC.

V usage is TRBV7-3 and J usage is TRBJ2-7; the D gene is possibly TRBD2 (6 bases). Trimming stripped 5 bases from V and 3 bases from J, with 17 bases between. The CDR3 is 15 residues long. Germline CDR1 and CDR2: SGHTA and FQGTGA. The CDR3 protein is CASSLSERAIYEQYF. DNA for the CDR3: TGTGCCAGCAGCCTAAGCGAGCGGGCGATCTACGAGCAGTACTTC. The full variable domain, completed using reference TRBV7-3 and TRBJ2-7, is GAGVSQTPSNKVTEKGKYVELRCDPISGHTALYWYRQSLGQGPEFLIYFQGTGAADDSGLPNDRFFAVRPEGSVSTLKIQRTERGDSAVYLCASSLSERAIYEQYFGPGTRLTVT.

CDR3 in amino acids: CASSPTYPEETQYF. The CDR3 region has the DNA TGTGCCAGCAGCCCGACTTATCCCGAAGAGACCCAGTACTTC. The chain links TRBV5-8 to TRBJ2-5, with no clear D. Trimming left V 4 bases short and J 3 bases short, with 13 bases between. Germline lookup yields CDR1 SGHTS and CDR2 YDEGEE. The CDR3 totals 14 residues.

V is TRBV5-1 and J is TRBJ2-1; 11 positions match TRBD1. This CDR3 has 15 amino acids. Germline CDR1 SGHRS, CDR2 YFSETQ. V trimming: 0 bases; J trimming: 9 bases; junction bases outside the gene matches: 5. The CDR3 loop is CASSLAGTGGREQFF. CDR3 coding DNA: TGCGCCAGCAGCTTGGCGGGGACAGGGGGGCGTGAGCAGTTCTTC.

The chain links TRBV15 to TRBJ2-7; the D is unclear. Per germline, CDR1 LNHNV and CDR2 YYDKDF (reference sequence). CDR3 size: 12 residues. Trimming removed 3 bases from V and 9 bases from J, with 12 bases in between. The CDR3 loop reads CATSRDPNVQYF. The CDR3 nucleotides are TGTGCCACCAGCAGGGACCCAAACGTGCAGTACTTC.

This chain links TRBV15 with TRBJ1-1; D is uncertain. Germline CDR1 is LNHNV and CDR2 is YYDKDF (reference sequence). The V end lost 7 bases, the J end lost 1 base, and 10 bases lay between the germline ends. The CDR3 runs to 13 residues. DNA of the CDR3: TGTGCCACCACCCGGTTACGGAACACTGAAGCTTTCTTT. Translation gives CATTRLRNTEAFF.

The V and J genes are TRBV2 and TRBJ1-4; D remains ambiguous. The CDR3 loop spans 13 amino acids. Germline-derived CDR1 and CDR2 are SNHLY and FYNNEI. Trimming shortened V by 7 bases and J by 3 bases, and 9 bases separated the two germline ends. The CDR3 spells CASTLGPNEKLFF. In DNA, the CDR3 is TGTGCCAGCACCCTCGGCCCTAATGAAAAACTGTTTTTT.

This chain links TRBV7-3 with TRBJ2-5; a weak D match, TRBD2 (5 bases). The CDR3 length is 14 residues. V dropped 6 bases and J dropped 5 bases, with 16 bases sitting between them. CDR1 SGHTA and CDR2 FQGTGA come from the germline V gene. The CDR3 DNA is TGTGCCAGCAGTCCAAGTCCAGCGGCGGAGACCCAGTACTTC. Protein product: CASSPSPAAETQYF.

This chain connects TRBV10-3 to TRBJ2-1, with D perhaps matching TRBD2 (5 bases). The CDR3 loop spans 14 amino acids. Germline V gene data show CDR1 as ENHRY and CDR2 as SYGVKD. Trimming removed 2 bases from V and 12 bases from J, with 17 bases in between. The CDR3: CAISETGSMNGQFF. The CDR3 nucleotides read TGTGCCATCAGTGAGACGGGGTCAATGAACGGGCAGTTCTTC.

This clone was observed a few times. V usage is TRBV28 and J usage is TRBJ1-2, with 10 positions matching TRBD1. With V trimmed by 6 bases and J by 8 bases, 6 bases remained unmatched. The V gene's germline CDR1 is MDHEN and CDR2 SYDVKM. CDR3 size: 13 residues. For the CDR3, the DNA is TGTGCCAGCAGAAGGGACAGGGGAGGAGGCTACACCTTC. This gives the protein CASRRDRGGGYTF.

The chain couples TRBV10-1 to TRBJ1-5; the D is unclear. There are 13 residues in the CDR3. The germline CDR1 and CDR2 sequences are WNHNN and SYGVQD (reference sequence). Trimming stripped 2 bases from V and 5 bases from J, with 7 bases between. The chain's CDR3 is CASSENFDQPQHF. The CDR3 DNA sequence: TGCGCCAGCAGTGAGAATTTCGATCAGCCCCAGCATTTT.

Comments on this clone: Other DNA sequences in the same sample also yield this CDR3. The chain employs TRBV5-1 and TRBJ1-4; 8 bases line up with TRBD1. V lost 1 base to trimming and J lost 5 bases; unmatched junction nucleotides: 4. Germline V lookup: CDR1 SGHRS, CDR2 YFSETQ. This CDR3 is 15 amino acids long. In DNA, the CDR3 is TGCGCCAGCAGCTTGCCTACAGGGGGAAATGAAAAACTGTTTTTT. Protein sequence: CASSLPTGGNEKLFF. Based on the CDR3 plus reference TRBV5-1 and TRBJ1-4, the full variable domain is KAGVTQTPRYLIKTRGQQVTLSCSPISGHRSVSWYQQTPGQGLQFLFEYFSETQRNKGNFPGRFSGRQFSNSRSEMNVSTLELGDSALYLCASSLPTGGNEKLFFGSGTQLSVL.

Only one count was recorded for this clone. The chain is built from TRBV28 and TRBJ1-5; D is possibly TRBD1 (5 bases). Germline-derived CDR1 and CDR2 are MDHEN and SYDVKM. The CDR3 consists of 17 residues. V was pared by 2 bases and J by 0 bases, with 14 bases between. For the CDR3, the DNA is TGTGCCAGCAGTTTACTCGGACACCTATATAGCAATCAGCCCCAGCATTTT. Translated: CASSLLGHLYSNQPQHF.

The rearrangement uses TRBV28 and TRBJ2-5; D gene unclear. Trimming removed 7 bases at V and 5 bases at J, with 14 bases between. The CDR3 covers 13 residues. Germline V gives CDR1 MDHEN, CDR2 SYDVKM. CDR3 DNA: TGTGCCAGCACCCTGGCAATTTCGGAGACCCAGTACTTC. Its protein is CASTLAISETQYF.

The chain recombines TRBV11-1 with TRBJ2-7; D tentatively reads TRBD1 or TRBD2 (5 bases each). The CDR3 runs 16 residues. Germline CDR1 SGHAT, CDR2 FQDESV (reference sequence). The V end lost 9 bases, the J end lost 1 base, and 22 bases lay between the germline ends. The CDR3 sequence: CASRGSRGEGSYEQYF. The CDR3 coding sequence is TGTGCCAGTAGAGGGTCGAGGGGAGAAGGATCCTACGAGCAGTACTTC.

The chain joins TRBV7-2 to TRBJ1-1, with D perhaps TRBD1 (5 bases). The CDR3 has 16 residues. Trimming removed 2 bases from V and 4 bases from J, with 17 bases in between. Germline V CDR1 and CDR2: SGHTA, FQGNSA. The CDR3 sequence is CASSLTGSGGGTEAFF. The CDR3, as DNA: TGTGCCAGCAGCTTAACGGGTTCCGGGGGAGGCACTGAAGCTTTCTTT.

The chain couples TRBV28 to TRBJ2-7, with 9 bases fitting TRBD2. This CDR3 contains 14 residues. V shed 7 bases, J shed 5 bases, and the junction held 9 bases outside the gene matches. Germline CDR1 MDHEN, CDR2 SYDVKM. The CDR3 loop reads CASNPGTSLHEQYF. For the CDR3, the DNA is TGTGCCAGCAACCCCGGGACTAGCCTGCACGAGCAGTACTTC.

This chain links TRBV29-1 with TRBJ2-5, with D possibly matching TRBD1 (6 bases). From germline, CDR1 is SQVTM and CDR2 ANQGSEA. The CDR3 loop spans 12 amino acids. The V and J ends lost 7 bases and 5 bases respectively, with 14 bases between them. The CDR3 loop reads CSAWTAPETQYF. CDR3 sequence (DNA): TGCAGCGCCTGGACAGCGCCGGAGACCCAGTACTTC.

The rearrangement joins TRBV7-2 to TRBJ1-1; D not certain. CDR1 and CDR2 from the germline V gene are SGHTA and FQGNSA. Trimming stripped 5 bases from V and 3 bases from J, with 10 bases between. The CDR3 totals 13 residues. The CDR3 DNA reads as TGTGCCAGCAGCCTTCTGGGCCACACTGAAGCTTTCTTT. This encodes CASSLLGHTEAFF. The full variable domain, with the rest looked up from reference TRBV7-2 and TRBJ1-1, is GAGVSQSPSNKVTEKGKDVELRCDPISGHTALYWYRQSLGQGLEFLIYFQGNSAPDKSGLPSDRFSAERTGGSVSTLTIQRTQQEDSAVYLCASSLLGHTEAFFGQGTRLTVV.

This clone was seen just once. Here the CDR3 DNA reads TGCGCCAGCAGCTTAACCACAGGGGACTATGGCTACACCTTC. Protein product: CASSLTTGDYGYTF. V and J are TRBV5-1 and TRBJ1-2; 7 nucleotides line up with TRBD1. The germline V gene has CDR1 SGHRS and CDR2 YFSETQ. This CDR3 contains 14 residues. V was pared by 2 bases and J by 3 bases, with 4 bases of the junction left unmatched.